One and the same sample provided the 18 T cell receptor beta chains below, sequenced in a study of blood T cell repertoires in COVID-19. Generated by immunoSEQ multiplex PCR, the TCRdb table keeps only in-frame clones and is missing some. The sample lists roughly 300,000 clones, approximately 84% occurring once. The material sequenced was peripheral blood. The receptors were gathered from a human donor with COVID-19, enrolled during active disease. The donor label of this sample is uncertain.

This chain connects TRBV3-1 (or the pseudogene TRBV3-2) to TRBJ1-1; 8 bases align to TRBD1. V lost 2 bases and J lost 0; bases outside the gene matches: 2. The CDR3 totals 15 residues. The V gene's germline CDR1 is LGHDT and CDR2 YNNKEL (reference sequence). The CDR3 nucleotides read TGTGCCAGCAGCCAAAGGGACAGGATGAACACTGAAGCTTTCTTT. Protein: CASSQRDRMNTEAFF.

The chain is built from TRBV6-6 and TRBJ2-3, with unresolved D. The CDR3 extends over 16 amino acids. CDR1 is MNHNY and CDR2 is SVGAGI in the germline V gene (reference sequence). Trimming stripped 6 bases from V and 1 base from J, with 17 bases between. CDR3 sequence (DNA): TGTGCCAGCAGCAACCCCGGCGGTCGCGGCACAGATACGCAGTATTTT. Encoded protein: CASSNPGGRGTDTQYF.

The rearrangement joins TRBV12-3 or TRBV12-4 to TRBJ2-7, with D perhaps TRBD1 (6 bases). This CDR3 is built from 13 residues. V was pared by 2 bases and J by 5 bases, with 10 bases between. CDR3 DNA sequence: TGTGCCAGCAGTTTAAACAGGGTCCACGAGCAGTACTTC. Encoded protein: CASSLNRVHEQYF.

The chain recombines TRBV2 with TRBJ1-5, with a possible D match to TRBD1 (6 bases). The V gene's germline CDR1 is SNHLY and CDR2 FYNNEI. The length of the CDR3 is 15 residues. V lost 6 bases to trimming and J lost 2 bases, with 14 bases between them. CDR3 amino acids: CASSANRVGNQPQHF. As DNA, the CDR3 is TGTGCCAGCAGCGCCAACAGGGTAGGCAATCAGCCCCAGCATTTT.

This sequence joins TRBV28 and TRBJ1-4, with TRBD1 matching 8 bases. This CDR3 comprises 13 residues. Germline V gene data show CDR1 as MDHEN and CDR2 as SYDVKM. The CDR3 DNA is TGTGGGTCCTCAGGGGGCCTTAATGAAAAACTGTTTTTT. It is translated as CGSSGGLNEKLFF.

The chain has TRBV11-2 and TRBJ1-1; 12 bases match TRBD1. CDR3 size: 14 residues. J lost 6 bases, V lost 3 bases, and 2 bases had no gene match. From germline, CDR1 is SGHAT and CDR2 FQNNGV. The CDR3, as DNA: TGTGCCAGCAGCTTCGGGACAGGGGGCTCTGAAGCTTTCTTT. Translated, it gives CASSFGTGGSEAFF.

The table lists this clone with a few counts. The J gene is TRBJ1-5, the V gene TRBV19, with 8 bases lining up with TRBD1. The CDR3 extends over 15 amino acids. J gave up 7 bases and V 1 base, and 6 bases lay outside the gene matches. The germline V gene encodes CDR1 LNHDA and CDR2 SQIVND (reference sequence). CDR3: CASSIGQGAGQPQHF. CDR3 in DNA: TGTGCCAGTAGTATAGGGCAGGGGGCAGGGCAGCCCCAGCATTTT.

On this clone itself: This same CDR3 is encoded by further DNA sequences in the sample. The rearrangement joins TRBV28 to TRBJ1-2; TRBD1 matches 9 bases. CDR3 length: 13 amino acids. Germline loops: CDR1 MDHEN, CDR2 SYDVKM. The V segment lost 7 bases and the J segment 5 bases; nucleotides outside the gene matches: 5. CDR3 sequence (DNA): TGTGCCAGCACTATAGACAGGGGGTATGGCTACACCTTC. Its translation: CASTIDRGYGYTF.

V is TRBV30 and J is TRBJ1-4, with a weak D call TRBD1 (5 bases). Looked up from germline, CDR1 is GTSNPN and CDR2 is SVGIG (reference sequence). The ends were cut back, 0 bases at V and 4 bases at J, with 12 bases in the middle. This CDR3 has 15 residues. CDR3 in amino acids: CAWSVRTGVNEKLFF. The CDR3 DNA reads TGTGCCTGGAGTGTACGAACAGGCGTTAATGAAAAACTGTTTTTT.

This chain connects TRBV27 to TRBJ1-6; 7 bases match TRBD1. With V trimmed by 6 bases and J by 7 bases, 6 bases remained unmatched. CDR1 MNHEY and CDR2 SMNVEV come from the germline V gene (reference sequence). The CDR3 consists of 14 residues. CDR3 residues: CASSRGQPNSPLHF. In nucleotides, the CDR3 is TGTGCCAGCAGCAGGGGACAGCCCAATTCACCCCTCCACTTT.

The chain uses TRBV4-3 and TRBJ1-3, with 7 bases lining up with TRBD1. The germline CDR1 and CDR2 sequences are LGHNA and YSLEER. Trimming took 0 bases from V and 1 from J; bases not matched to a gene: 0. The CDR3 contains 15 residues. The CDR3: CASSQEQGSGNTIYF. CDR3 nucleotide sequence: TGCGCCAGCAGCCAAGAACAGGGGTCTGGAAACACCATATATTTT.

This clone was recorded a few times. The chain uses TRBV5-6 and TRBJ1-2; weak D call: TRBD1 (5 bases). This CDR3 spans 13 amino acids. Trimming left V 4 bases short and J 11 bases short, with 18 bases between. Germline V CDR1 and CDR2: SGHDT, YYEEEE. For the CDR3, the DNA is TGTGCCAGCAGCACGCGTAGACAGTCGTGGTACACCTTC. Protein sequence: CASSTRRQSWYTF.

The rearrangement joins TRBV6-5 to TRBJ2-2; TRBD2 matches at 9 bases. This CDR3 comprises 15 residues. Trimming removed 4 bases from V and 7 bases from J; junction bases left unmatched: 7. Germline lookup yields CDR1 MNHEY and CDR2 SVGAGI. CDR3 residues: CASSSRTSASGELFF. The CDR3 coding sequence is TGTGCCAGCAGTTCCAGGACTAGCGCGAGCGGGGAGCTGTTTTTT.

The CDR3 DNA sequence: TGTGCCAGCAGCCCCCTGAACCGGGTTCCCGGGGAGCTGTTTTTT. Translation: CASSPLNRVPGELFF. V usage is TRBV11-3 and J usage is TRBJ2-2; D is uncertain. Germline lookup yields CDR1 SGHNT and CDR2 YENEEA. Deletions cut 5 bases from V and 6 bases from J, with 16 bases between. The CDR3 has 15 residues.

The V call is TRBV12-5, the J call TRBJ2-7, with 13 positions matching TRBD2. The V gene's germline CDR1 is LGHNT and CDR2 FRNRAP. The CDR3 spans 17 residues. V shed 2 bases, J shed 7 bases, and the junction held 11 bases outside the gene matches. DNA of the CDR3: TGTGCTAGTGGTTTGTCGCCCTGGACTAGCGGGGGAAAAGAGCAGTACTTC. As protein: CASGLSPWTSGGKEQYF.

This chain uses TRBV24-1 with TRBJ2-1; the D gene is possibly TRBD1 (5 bases). The germline CDR1 and CDR2 sequences are KGHDR and SFDVKD. Trimming stripped 3 bases from V and 4 bases from J, with 6 bases between. This CDR3 region has 13 residues. CDR3 in DNA: TGTGCCACCAGTGATGACAGATACAATGAGCAGTTCTTC. This gives the protein CATSDDRYNEQFF.

The chain has TRBV3-1 (or the pseudogene TRBV3-2) and TRBJ2-3; 8 nucleotides match TRBD2. The germline V gene encodes CDR1 LGHDT and CDR2 YNNKEL (reference sequence). CDR3 length: 17 amino acids. Losses at the gene ends were 0 bases for V and 5 bases for J; bases not matched to a gene: 10. CDR3 amino acids: CASSQEGIAGTQDTQYF. In DNA form, the CDR3 reads TGTGCCAGCAGCCAAGAGGGGATAGCGGGAACCCAAGATACGCAGTATTTT.

The gene calls are TRBV18 and TRBJ1-5; TRBD1 matches 8 bases. The CDR3 runs to 16 residues. Germline V gene lookup returns CDR1 KGHSH and CDR2 LQKENI. Germline trimming cut 3 bases from V and 2 bases from J; bases unmatched to any gene: 6. The CDR3 DNA reads TGTGCCAGCTCACCGACCCAGGGGGCGGGCAATCAGCCCCAGCATTTT. It codes for CASSPTQGAGNQPQHF.